This entry lists 30 T cell receptor beta chains sequenced from one sample in a study of blood T cell repertoires in COVID-19. Clones were sequenced by immunoSEQ multiplex PCR, and TCRdb holds only the in-frame ones, with some missing. The table shows some 91,000 clones, with approximately 76% occurring only once. Sequencing used peripheral blood. These receptors all stem from a man aged 65 to 85 with acute or convalescent COVID-19.

This sequence joins TRBV28 and TRBJ2-1; 10 bases match TRBD2. The CDR3 is 18 amino acids. Germline values: CDR1 MDHEN, CDR2 SYDVKM. V was clipped by 2 bases and J by 0 bases; unmatched bases: 7. The DNA for the CDR3 is TGTGCCAGCAGTTTACTTCTAGCGGGAGAAAACTCCTACAATGAGCAGTTCTTC. The encoded protein is CASSLLLAGENSYNEQFF.

In the case of this clone: The sample contains more than one DNA sequence encoding this CDR3. The CDR3 nucleotides are TGTGCCATCAGTGACGGGACATCCTATGGCTACACCTTC. It codes for CAISDGTSYGYTF. This rearrangement joins TRBV10-3 to TRBJ1-2, with D possibly being TRBD1 (6 bases). Trimming left V 3 bases short and J 4 bases short, with 9 bases between. This CDR3 comprises 13 residues. The germline CDR1 and CDR2 sequences are ENHRY and SYGVKD.

This CDR3 is CASSLYSTSSNQPQHF. For the CDR3, the DNA is TGTGCCAGCAGTTTATACTCCACGAGTAGCAATCAGCCCCAGCATTTT. V and J are TRBV27 and TRBJ1-5; D unresolved. V was cut by 1 base and J by 0 bases, with 10 bases left in between. CDR1 and CDR2 (germline): MNHEY, SMNVEV (reference sequence). The CDR3 sequence is 16 residues long.

The chain joins TRBV30 to TRBJ2-1, with D unresolved. Trimming took off 0 bases at V and 5 bases at J, with 8 bases between the two ends. From germline, CDR1 is GTSNPN and CDR2 SVGIG (reference sequence). The CDR3 is 13 residues long. CDR3 nucleotides: TGTGCCTGGAGTGTGACTCCTCACAATGAGCAGTTCTTC. Translating gives CAWSVTPHNEQFF.

This clone has at least ten counts. The gene calls are TRBV7-9 and TRBJ1-2; D remains ambiguous. This CDR3 is built from 11 residues. Germline V lookup: CDR1 SEHNR, CDR2 FQNEAQ (reference sequence). With 5 bases removed from V and 8 bases from J, the gap between germline ends came to 9 bases. CDR3 nucleotide sequence: TGTGCCAGCAGCCAACGGAGCGGCTACACCTTC. Encoded protein: CASSQRSGYTF.

The chain is built from TRBV4-1 and TRBJ1-5; unclear D gene. This CDR3 has 15 residues. Germline CDR1 is MGHRA and CDR2 is YSYEKL. The germline V and J ends were trimmed by 4 bases and 3 bases, with 13 bases remaining between them. For the CDR3, the DNA is TGCGCCAGCAGCCTTGGGGAGGGTTACAATCAGCCCCAGCATTTT. Translated, it gives CASSLGEGYNQPQHF.

The chain combines TRBV5-8 with TRBJ2-5, with 8 bases lining up with TRBD2. The germline V gene encodes CDR1 SGHTS and CDR2 YDEGEE. V lost 4 bases, J lost 5 bases, and 7 bases stayed unmatched. The CDR3 contains 14 residues. This CDR3 is CASSRGGFRETQYF. The CDR3 bases are TGTGCCAGCAGCCGCGGGGGGTTTAGGGAGACCCAGTACTTC.

V gene TRBV9 combines with J gene TRBJ1-1; TRBD1 matches at 9 bases. The CDR3 has 14 amino acids. After removal of 3 bases from V and 4 bases from J, the junction contained 4 bases not matched to a gene. From germline, CDR1 is SGDLS and CDR2 YYNGEE. The CDR3 is CASSGGQGGTEAFF. The CDR3 DNA follows: TGTGCCAGCAGCGGGGGACAGGGAGGCACTGAAGCTTTCTTT. Together with reference TRBV9 and TRBJ1-1, the CDR3 gives the full variable domain: DSGVTQTPKHLITATGQRVTLRCSPRSGDLSVYWYQQSLDQGLQFLIQYYNGEERAKGNILERFSAQQFPDLHSELNLSSLELGDSALYFCASSGGQGGTEAFFGQGTRLTVV.

This chain connects TRBV19 to TRBJ1-1, with 7 nucleotides matching TRBD1. The CDR3 has 16 amino acids. V lost 1 base and J lost 2; bases outside the gene matches: 7. Germline assignment: CDR1 LNHDA and CDR2 SQIVND (reference sequence). CDR3 bases: TGTGCCAGTAGTATAGGGGACAGCATTCTCAACACTGAAGCTTTCTTT. Amino acid sequence: CASSIGDSILNTEAFF.

V and J are TRBV2 and TRBJ1-5; no firm D call. The CDR3 has 12 amino acids. Germline V gene data show CDR1 as SNHLY and CDR2 as FYNNEI. The V end was cut by 6 bases, the J end by 4 bases, with 7 bases between. The chain's CDR3 is CASRTKNQPQHF. Here the CDR3 DNA reads TGTGCCAGCAGGACAAAAAATCAGCCCCAGCATTTT.

This chain connects TRBV28 to TRBJ1-1, with D perhaps matching TRBD1 (5 bases). Germline assignment: CDR1 MDHEN and CDR2 SYDVKM. The V end lost 4 bases, the J end lost 4 bases, and 16 bases lay between the germline ends. The CDR3 contains 15 residues. CDR3 nucleotides: TGTGCCAGCAGTTCCTGGGGGGGAAGGAGCACTGAAGCTTTCTTT. It codes for CASSSWGGRSTEAFF. Drawing the rest from reference TRBV28 and TRBJ1-1, the complete variable domain is DVKVTQSSRYLVKRTGEKVFLECVQDMDHENMFWYRQDPGLGLRLIYFSYDVKMKEKGDIPEGYSVSREKKERFSLILESASTNQTSMYLCASSSWGGRSTEAFFGQGTRLTVV.

The chain uses TRBV7-9 and TRBJ1-6, with D possibly being TRBD1 (5 bases). V was clipped by 3 bases and J by 8 bases, with 20 bases between them. This CDR3 has 17 residues. From germline, CDR1 is SEHNR and CDR2 FQNEAQ (reference sequence). Here the CDR3 DNA reads TGTGCCAGCAGCTTGTACCGTTCGACAGCAAACGATTCACCCCTCCACTTT. Residues: CASSLYRSTANDSPLHF.

In its sample, this clone was seen a few times. V gene TRBV19 combines with J gene TRBJ2-3, with 7 positions matching TRBD2. The CDR3 is 15 amino acids. With 7 bases clipped from V and 1 base from J, the junction kept 8 bases outside the gene matches. Germline values: CDR1 LNHDA, CDR2 SQIVND (reference sequence). The CDR3 reads CASTMRGGGTDTQYF. CDR3 sequence (DNA): TGTGCCAGTACCATGCGGGGAGGGGGCACAGATACGCAGTATTTT.

The J gene is TRBJ1-2, the V gene TRBV5-6, with 9 bases identical to TRBD1. CDR1 is SGHDT, CDR2 YYEEEE, per germline. This CDR3 comprises 18 residues. V lost 3 bases, J lost 8 bases, and 20 bases stayed unmatched. CDR3 coding DNA: TGTGCCAGCAGCTCTGATTCCGGGACAGGGAATCGTGGGAGAGGCTACACCTTC. Translation: CASSSDSGTGNRGRGYTF. Together with reference TRBV5-6 and TRBJ1-2, the CDR3 gives the full variable domain: DAGVTQSPTHLIKTRGQQVTLRCSPKSGHDTVSWYQQALGQGPQFIFQYYEEEERQRGNFPDRFSGHQFPNYSSELNVNALLLGDSALYLCASSSDSGTGNRGRGYTFGSGTRLTVV.

This chain links TRBV5-1 with TRBJ2-7, with 9 nucleotides matching TRBD2. The germline CDR1 and CDR2 sequences are SGHRS and YFSETQ. The ends lost 6 bases at V and 3 bases at J; junction bases unmatched: 10. CDR3 length: 15 residues. The CDR3 nucleotides read TGCGCCAGCATTCAGCAGCGGGAGGCTCACTACGAGCAGTACTTC. Translating it yields CASIQQREAHYEQYF.

The chain recombines TRBV7-9 with TRBJ1-1, with D possibly being TRBD1 (5 bases). The CDR3 contains 12 residues. V gave up 2 bases and J gave up 7 bases, with 8 bases separating them. Looked up from germline, CDR1 is SEHNR and CDR2 is FQNEAQ (reference sequence). The CDR3: CASSLKGVEAFF. The CDR3 nucleotides are TGTGCCAGCAGCTTAAAAGGGGTTGAAGCTTTCTTT.

The CDR3 spells CASRQAGGAFF. The CDR3 coding sequence is TGTGCCAGCAGACAGGCAGGGGGAGCTTTCTTT. The V gene is TRBV28, the J gene TRBJ1-1; 7 bases match TRBD1. V shed 6 bases, J shed 10 bases, and the junction held 5 bases outside the gene matches. Germline V gene data show CDR1 as MDHEN and CDR2 as SYDVKM. This CDR3 is built from 11 residues.

This chain links TRBV12-3 or TRBV12-4 with TRBJ1-1; possible D gene TRBD1, 6 bases. V lost 6 bases, J lost 1 base, and 6 bases lay in between. The length of the CDR3 is 12 residues. The CDR3 here is CASRDRNTEAFF. Here the CDR3 DNA reads TGTGCCAGCAGGGACAGGAACACTGAAGCTTTCTTT.

The gene calls are TRBV28 and TRBJ2-1, with 14 positions matching TRBD2. Losses at the gene ends were 6 bases for V and 6 bases for J; bases not matched to a gene: 10. The CDR3 totals 17 residues. CDR1 and CDR2 from the germline V gene are MDHEN and SYDVKM. The CDR3 bases are TGTGCCAGCAGGGGACTAGCGGGAGTAGAGCTACTCAATGAGCAGTTCTTC. It is translated as CASRGLAGVELLNEQFF.

The chain recombines TRBV7-7 with TRBJ2-4, with TRBD1 as a possible D gene (5 bases). CDR3 length: 13 residues. V was clipped by 5 bases and J by 12 bases, with 17 bases between them. The germline gives CDR1 SSHAT, CDR2 FNYEAQ (reference sequence). The CDR3 is CASSQDQGRPQYF. The CDR3 DNA follows: TGTGCCAGCAGCCAAGATCAGGGCCGGCCTCAGTACTTC.

J is TRBJ1-1 and V is TRBV6-5, with 7 positions matching TRBD1. CDR3 length: 13 amino acids. The J segment lost 1 base and the V segment lost 7 bases, leaving 3 bases of the junction unmatched. The germline CDR1 and CDR2 sequences are MNHEY and SVGAGI. Written as DNA, the CDR3 is TGTGCCAGCATGGGACAGCAGAACACTGAAGCTTTCTTT. It yields the protein CASMGQQNTEAFF.

V gene TRBV28 combines with J gene TRBJ2-3, with 7 nucleotides matching TRBD1. The CDR3 loop spans 16 amino acids. The trim removed 5 bases at V and 2 bases at J, leaving 10 bases unmatched. CDR1 MDHEN and CDR2 SYDVKM come from the germline V gene. CDR3 region: CASSPSDRQYTDTQYF. The CDR3 region has the DNA TGTGCCAGCAGTCCCTCGGACAGGCAATACACAGATACGCAGTATTTT.

CDR3 in DNA: TGTGCCACCAGTGATGCCAACCGCAGGGGGCGCGGGGAGACCCAGTACTTC. Translated: CATSDANRRGRGETQYF. The chain combines TRBV24-1 with TRBJ2-5; 8 positions match TRBD1. The CDR3 loop spans 17 amino acids. J gave up 5 bases and V 3 bases, and 13 bases lay outside the gene matches. Germline-derived CDR1 and CDR2 are KGHDR and SFDVKD.

V usage is TRBV9 and J usage is TRBJ2-7; 7 nucleotides match TRBD1. J gave up 5 bases and V 4 bases, and 6 bases lay outside the gene matches. CDR3 length: 13 amino acids. Germline V lookup: CDR1 SGDLS, CDR2 YYNGEE. CDR3 nucleotide sequence: TGTGCCAGCAGCAAAGGGGGCATGGACGAGCAGTACTTC. Translating it yields CASSKGGMDEQYF. Together with reference TRBV9 and TRBJ2-7, the CDR3 gives the full variable domain: DSGVTQTPKHLITATGQRVTLRCSPRSGDLSVYWYQQSLDQGLQFLIQYYNGEERAKGNILERFSAQQFPDLHSELNLSSLELGDSALYFCASSKGGMDEQYFGPGTRLTVT.

The chain combines TRBV28 with TRBJ1-5; D is perhaps TRBD1 (6 bases). Germline loops: CDR1 MDHEN, CDR2 SYDVKM. With 6 bases removed from V and 5 bases from J, the gap between germline ends came to 14 bases. This CDR3 has 14 residues. CDR3 in amino acids: CASRTGTPHQPQHF. The CDR3 region has the DNA TGTGCCAGCAGAACCGGGACACCACATCAGCCCCAGCATTTT. The full variable domain, in which reference TRBV28 and TRBJ1-5 provide the parts outside the CDR3, is DVKVTQSSRYLVKRTGEKVFLECVQDMDHENMFWYRQDPGLGLRLIYFSYDVKMKEKGDIPEGYSVSREKKERFSLILESASTNQTSMYLCASRTGTPHQPQHFGDGTRLSIL.

The chain links TRBV5-1 to TRBJ2-3, with 13 bases aligning to TRBD2. The ends lost 4 bases at V and 0 bases at J; junction bases unmatched: 8. Germline V gene lookup returns CDR1 SGHRS and CDR2 YFSETQ. The CDR3 extends over 18 amino acids. The CDR3 DNA reads TGCGCCAGCAGCCAGGGACTAGCGGGACAAACTAGCACAGATACGCAGTATTTT. Protein: CASSQGLAGQTSTDTQYF.

The table lists this clone with a few counts. V and J are TRBV19 and TRBJ1-4; D is ambiguous. The CDR3 has 11 residues. The V gene's germline CDR1 is LNHDA and CDR2 SQIVND (reference sequence). V was shortened by 6 bases and J by 8 bases, with 7 bases between the two germline ends. DNA of the CDR3: TGTGCCAGTAGAATCCGGGAAAAACTGTTTTTT. Its translation is CASRIREKLFF.

The rearrangement uses TRBV5-6 and TRBJ1-2; TRBD1 matches 10 bases. Unmatched junction bases numbered 15, after V lost 4 bases and J lost 0 bases. This CDR3 comprises 19 residues. CDR1 is SGHDT and CDR2 is YYEEEE in the germline V gene. The CDR3 sequence: CASSPGTGDQLLANYGYTF. The DNA of the CDR3 is TGTGCCAGCAGCCCCGGGACAGGGGACCAACTACTAGCTAACTATGGCTACACCTTC. Looking up the rest from reference TRBV5-6 and TRBJ1-2 gives the full variable domain: DAGVTQSPTHLIKTRGQQVTLRCSPKSGHDTVSWYQQALGQGPQFIFQYYEEEERQRGNFPDRFSGHQFPNYSSELNVNALLLGDSALYLCASSPGTGDQLLANYGYTFGSGTRLTVV.

This chain connects TRBV2 to TRBJ2-7, with D perhaps TRBD2 (5 bases). The CDR3 totals 13 residues. V shed 6 bases and J shed 3 bases, with 12 bases lying between them. Germline-derived CDR1 and CDR2 are SNHLY and FYNNEI. The CDR3 here is CASRSLGSYEQYV. CDR3 in DNA: TGTGCCAGCAGGAGCTTGGGGAGCTACGAGCAGTACGTC.

V and J are TRBV6-5 and TRBJ2-7; D uncertain. The V gene lost 7 bases and the J gene lost 6 bases, with 16 bases spanning the gap. This CDR3 has 13 amino acids. Germline V gives CDR1 MNHEY, CDR2 SVGAGI. The CDR3 spells CASTRKAGAEQYF. The CDR3, as DNA: TGTGCCAGCACCAGGAAAGCTGGCGCCGAGCAGTACTTC.